This T cell receptor (beta chain) was retrieved from a study of T cell changes during pregnancy in multiple sclerosis. Sequencing was performed with immunoSEQ multiplex PCR; in TCRdb, only in-frame clones are kept and a portion is missing. This table holds roughly 80,000 clones, 93% found once. CDR1 and CDR2 from the germline V gene are KGHSH and LQKENI. V lost 6 bases, J lost 4 bases, and 9 bases stayed unmatched. The CDR3 runs to 14 residues. The V call is TRBV18, the J call TRBJ2-7, with 7 positions matching TRBD2. Here the sequenced sample was peripheral blood, taken after pregnancy. The receptor's source is a female donor in good health, enrolled as a control in a pregnancy study. The CDR3 protein is CASSQSREGYEQYF. In DNA form, the CDR3 reads TGTGCCAGCTCCCAGTCTAGGGAGGGGTACGAGCAGTACTTC.